This is a list of T cell receptor beta chains from one sample in a study of blood T cell repertoires in COVID-19. The assay was immunoSEQ multiplex PCR, and TCRdb's table has in-frame clones only and misses some. The sample yields approximately 170,000 clones, about 86% seen once. Sequences were obtained from peripheral blood. These TCRs come from a woman aged 55-69 years with COVID-19, enrolled during active disease. Each CDR3 is given with its conserved first and last residue. Each record gives: clone size, D gene, J gene, V gene, CDR3 protein, CDR3 DNA. A D gene is named only where the DNA matches it firmly. Rows give clone size only sometimes, using once, few, many, or a class for an expanded clone.

clone_size: once; d_call: TRBD1; j_call: TRBJ1-4; v_call: TRBV30; cdr3_aa: CAWSAGDREGEKLFF; cdr3_nt: TGTGCCTGGAGCGCCGGGGACAGAGAAGGTGAAAAACTGTTTTTT
clone_size: .; d_call: TRBD1; j_call: TRBJ1-1; v_call: TRBV19; cdr3_aa: CASSIRQGRNTEAFF; cdr3_nt: TGTGCCAGTAGTATCAGACAGGGCAGGAACACTGAAGCTTTCTTT
clone_size: .; d_call: .; j_call: TRBJ2-7; v_call: TRBV7-2; cdr3_aa: CASSLDLSRDEQYF; cdr3_nt: TGTGCCAGCAGCTTAGATTTGTCTCGGGACGAGCAGTACTTC
clone_size: .; d_call: TRBD1; j_call: TRBJ1-2; v_call: TRBV25-1; cdr3_aa: CASSERGQGYWGYTF; cdr3_nt: TGTGCCAGCAGTGAAAGGGGGCAGGGATACTGGGGCTACACCTTC
clone_size: .; d_call: .; j_call: TRBJ1-1; v_call: TRBV20-1; cdr3_aa: CSASLTGGWGTEAFF; cdr3_nt: TGCAGTGCTAGTCTTACGGGGGGTTGGGGCACTGAAGCTTTCTTT
clone_size: .; d_call: .; j_call: TRBJ2-3; v_call: TRBV29-1; cdr3_aa: CSLSGESADTQYF; cdr3_nt: TGCAGCCTATCCGGGGAAAGCGCAGATACGCAGTATTTT
clone_size: once; d_call: TRBD1; j_call: TRBJ1-2; v_call: TRBV2; cdr3_aa: CASSRNRGIRNYGYTF; cdr3_nt: TGTGCCAGCAGTCGGAACAGGGGGATTCGTAACTATGGCTACACCTTC
clone_size: .; d_call: TRBD1; j_call: TRBJ1-2; v_call: TRBV24-1; cdr3_aa: CATSGQANYGYTF; cdr3_nt: TGTGCCACTTCCGGACAGGCGAACTATGGCTACACCTTC
clone_size: .; d_call: .; j_call: TRBJ1-1; v_call: TRBV19; cdr3_aa: CASSSKGGDTEAFF; cdr3_nt: TGTGCCAGTAGTAGCAAGGGCGGGGACACTGAAGCTTTCTTT
clone_size: .; d_call: .; j_call: TRBJ1-3; v_call: TRBV18; cdr3_aa: CASSTGLGGNTIYF; cdr3_nt: TGTGCCAGCTCAACGGGACTGGGAGGAAACACCATATATTTT
clone_size: .; d_call: .; j_call: TRBJ2-2; v_call: TRBV5-4; cdr3_aa: CASSLAGGGGELFF; cdr3_nt: TGTGCCAGCAGCTTGGCAGGGGGAGGCGGGGAGCTGTTTTTT
clone_size: .; d_call: .; j_call: TRBJ1-6; v_call: TRBV19; cdr3_aa: CASSPIQGSNSPLHF; cdr3_nt: TGTGCCAGTAGCCCCATCCAGGGTTCGAATTCACCCCTCCACTTT
clone_size: .; d_call: TRBD1; j_call: TRBJ2-5; v_call: TRBV29-1; cdr3_aa: CSVEVLRDRVQETQYF; cdr3_nt: TGCAGCGTTGAAGTTCTAAGGGACAGGGTCCAAGAGACCCAGTACTTC
clone_size: .; d_call: TRBD1; j_call: TRBJ1-6; v_call: TRBV5-1; cdr3_aa: CASSLRTGDNSPLHF; cdr3_nt: TGCGCCAGCAGCTTGCGGACAGGAGATAATTCACCCCTCCACTTT
clone_size: .; d_call: .; j_call: TRBJ2-3; v_call: TRBV19; cdr3_aa: CASSPTYRSTDTQYF; cdr3_nt: TGTGCCAGTAGTCCAACGTACAGAAGCACAGATACGCAGTATTTT
clone_size: .; d_call: TRBD1; j_call: TRBJ1-2; v_call: TRBV4-3; cdr3_aa: CASSRGQGLSGYTF; cdr3_nt: TGCGCCAGCAGCAGAGGACAGGGGCTAAGTGGCTACACCTTC
clone_size: .; d_call: .; j_call: TRBJ2-3; v_call: TRBV24-1; cdr3_aa: CATSDLLATQYF; cdr3_nt: TGTGCCACCAGTGATTTGCTAGCTACGCAGTATTTT
clone_size: .; d_call: .; j_call: TRBJ1-2; v_call: TRBV3-1/TRBV3-2; cdr3_aa: CASSQRGDGYTF; cdr3_nt: TGTGCCAGCAGCCAGCGGGGGGATGGCTACACCTTC
clone_size: .; d_call: .; j_call: TRBJ1-2; v_call: TRBV29-1; cdr3_aa: CSVAIDSNYGYTF; cdr3_nt: TGCAGCGTAGCAATCGACAGCAACTATGGCTACACCTTC
clone_size: .; d_call: TRBD2; j_call: TRBJ2-7; v_call: TRBV30; cdr3_aa: CAWSSGEGSNEQYF; cdr3_nt: TGTGCCTGGAGTTCGGGGGAGGGGAGCAACGAGCAGTACTTC
clone_size: .; d_call: TRBD1; j_call: TRBJ2-2; v_call: TRBV7-9; cdr3_aa: CASSKNTGVTGELFF; cdr3_nt: TGTGCCAGCAGCAAAAATACAGGGGTCACCGGGGAGCTGTTTTTT
clone_size: .; d_call: .; j_call: TRBJ2-1; v_call: TRBV14; cdr3_aa: CASSQDLSYNEQFF; cdr3_nt: TGTGCCAGCAGCCAAGATCTCTCCTACAATGAGCAGTTCTTC
clone_size: .; d_call: TRBD1; j_call: TRBJ1-1; v_call: TRBV5-4; cdr3_aa: CASSQGQRNTEAFF; cdr3_nt: TGTGCCAGCAGCCAGGGACAGCGGAACACTGAAGCTTTCTTT
clone_size: .; d_call: .; j_call: TRBJ1-2; v_call: TRBV2; cdr3_aa: CASSALANYGYTF; cdr3_nt: TGTGCCAGCAGCGCCTTAGCTAACTATGGCTACACCTTC
clone_size: .; d_call: .; j_call: TRBJ1-1; v_call: TRBV28; cdr3_aa: CASSPARGGTEAFF; cdr3_nt: TGTGCCAGCAGTCCCGCGCGGGGCGGCACTGAAGCTTTCTTT
clone_size: .; d_call: TRBD2; j_call: TRBJ2-2; v_call: TRBV6-4; cdr3_aa: CASSPSQGASGWPTGELFF; cdr3_nt: TGTGCCAGCAGCCCCTCACAAGGTGCTAGCGGGTGGCCCACCGGGGAGCTGTTTTTT
clone_size: .; d_call: TRBD2; j_call: TRBJ2-2; v_call: TRBV6-2/TRBV6-3; cdr3_aa: CASSYDGRAGGELFF; cdr3_nt: TGTGCCAGCAGTTACGACGGGAGGGCCGGCGGGGAGCTGTTTTTT
clone_size: once; d_call: TRBD1; j_call: TRBJ2-7; v_call: TRBV6-2/TRBV6-3; cdr3_aa: CASSYSMRGRTYEQYF; cdr3_nt: TGTGCCAGCAGTTATAGCATGAGGGGGCGAACCTACGAGCAGTACTTC
clone_size: .; d_call: TRBD1; j_call: TRBJ1-2; v_call: TRBV19; cdr3_aa: CASKPRDRVYGYTF; cdr3_nt: TGTGCCAGTAAGCCGCGGGACAGGGTCTATGGCTACACCTTC
clone_size: .; d_call: .; j_call: TRBJ2-7; v_call: TRBV7-2; cdr3_aa: CASSLADTSYEQYF; cdr3_nt: TGTGCCAGCAGCTTAGCGGACACCTCCTACGAGCAGTACTTC
clone_size: .; d_call: .; j_call: TRBJ1-1; v_call: TRBV28; cdr3_aa: CASSLLPENTEAFF; cdr3_nt: TGTGCCAGCAGTTTATTGCCAGAAAACACTGAAGCTTTCTTT
clone_size: .; d_call: TRBD1; j_call: TRBJ1-4; v_call: TRBV16; cdr3_aa: CASSHGRGGTGGEKLFF; cdr3_nt: TGTGCCAGCAGCCACGGACGCGGGGGGACAGGGGGTGAAAAACTGTTTTTT
clone_size: .; d_call: .; j_call: TRBJ2-3; v_call: TRBV13; cdr3_aa: CASSSQEGGRRDTQYF; cdr3_nt: TGTGCCAGCAGCTCCCAAGAGGGGGGGCGAAGAGATACGCAGTATTTT
clone_size: .; d_call: .; j_call: TRBJ1-2; v_call: TRBV4-2; cdr3_aa: CASSQVTPRGRDYGYTF; cdr3_nt: TGTGCCAGCAGCCAAGTCACCCCCCGTGGCAGGGACTATGGCTACACCTTC
clone_size: .; d_call: .; j_call: TRBJ1-2; v_call: TRBV7-2; cdr3_aa: CASRFAGSDGYTF; cdr3_nt: TGTGCCAGCAGATTCGCAGGGTCGGATGGCTACACCTTC
clone_size: .; d_call: .; j_call: TRBJ2-7; v_call: TRBV10-3; cdr3_aa: CATGAGYEQYF; cdr3_nt: TGTGCCACAGGGGCCGGCTACGAGCAGTACTTC
clone_size: .; d_call: .; j_call: TRBJ1-1; v_call: TRBV5-1; cdr3_aa: CASNRVPLNTEAFF; cdr3_nt: TGCGCCAGTAATCGGGTTCCACTGAACACTGAAGCTTTCTTT
clone_size: .; d_call: TRBD1; j_call: TRBJ1-5; v_call: TRBV6-2/TRBV6-3; cdr3_aa: CASSRGQVDNQPQHF; cdr3_nt: TGTGCCAGCAGTAGAGGACAGGTAGACAATCAGCCCCAGCATTTT
clone_size: .; d_call: TRBD2; j_call: TRBJ2-7; v_call: TRBV6-2/TRBV6-3; cdr3_aa: CASSYGGGRAKEQYF; cdr3_nt: TGTGCCAGCAGTTACGGTGGCGGGAGGGCGAAAGAGCAGTACTTC
clone_size: once; d_call: TRBD1; j_call: TRBJ1-6; v_call: TRBV6-2/TRBV6-3; cdr3_aa: CASSYGDRGTGRSPLHF; cdr3_nt: TGTGCCAGCAGTTACGGGGACAGGGGGACCGGGAGGTCACCCCTCCACTTT
clone_size: .; d_call: TRBD1; j_call: TRBJ1-4; v_call: TRBV7-9; cdr3_aa: CASSVDRAKNEKLFF; cdr3_nt: TGTGCCAGCAGCGTGGACAGGGCCAAAAATGAAAAACTGTTTTTT
clone_size: .; d_call: TRBD2; j_call: TRBJ2-7; v_call: TRBV9; cdr3_aa: CASSVEGGYETSGIRQYF; cdr3_nt: TGTGCCAGCAGCGTAGAGGGGGGGTACGAGACTAGCGGGATTCGGCAGTACTTC
clone_size: few; d_call: .; j_call: TRBJ2-5; v_call: TRBV7-6; cdr3_aa: CASSLAQTSRGETQYF; cdr3_nt: TGTGCCAGCAGCTTAGCGCAAACTAGTAGAGGAGAGACCCAGTACTTC
clone_size: .; d_call: .; j_call: TRBJ1-6; v_call: TRBV7-3; cdr3_aa: CASSLDSNSPLHF; cdr3_nt: TGTGCCAGCAGCTTAGACAGTAATTCACCCCTCCACTTT
clone_size: .; d_call: TRBD2; j_call: TRBJ2-7; v_call: TRBV5-1; cdr3_aa: CASSAGSAGGYEQYF; cdr3_nt: TGCGCCAGCAGCGCGGGATCAGCGGGGGGGTACGAGCAGTACTTC
clone_size: .; d_call: .; j_call: TRBJ1-2; v_call: TRBV6-5; cdr3_aa: CASSFDSGSYGYTF; cdr3_nt: TGTGCCAGCAGTTTCGACTCGGGGAGCTATGGCTACACCTTC
clone_size: .; d_call: TRBD2; j_call: TRBJ2-3; v_call: TRBV19; cdr3_aa: CASSTDSGSADTQYF; cdr3_nt: TGTGCCAGTAGTACGGATAGCGGGAGTGCAGATACGCAGTATTTT
clone_size: .; d_call: .; j_call: TRBJ1-4; v_call: TRBV5-1; cdr3_aa: CASSLTGSEKLFF; cdr3_nt: TGCGCCAGCAGCTTGACAGGGTCGGAAAAACTGTTTTTT
clone_size: .; d_call: .; j_call: TRBJ1-5; v_call: TRBV7-2; cdr3_aa: CASSLVGGKNQPQHF; cdr3_nt: TGTGCCAGCAGCTTAGTGGGGGGGAAGAATCAGCCCCAGCATTTT
clone_size: .; d_call: TRBD2; j_call: TRBJ2-7; v_call: TRBV7-2; cdr3_aa: CASSLGGLAGAYEQYF; cdr3_nt: TGTGCCAGCAGCTTAGGTGGACTAGCGGGGGCCTACGAGCAGTACTTC
clone_size: .; d_call: TRBD2; j_call: TRBJ2-7; v_call: TRBV6-2/TRBV6-3; cdr3_aa: CASSHSGREYEQYF; cdr3_nt: TGTGCCAGCAGTCATAGCGGGAGGGAATACGAGCAGTACTTC
clone_size: few; d_call: TRBD2; j_call: TRBJ2-3; v_call: TRBV11-2; cdr3_aa: CASTLSGSGTDTQYF; cdr3_nt: TGTGCCAGCACCCTTAGCGGGAGCGGCACAGATACGCAGTATTTT
clone_size: .; d_call: .; j_call: TRBJ1-2; v_call: TRBV6-2/TRBV6-3; cdr3_aa: CASSPGAGGYTF; cdr3_nt: TGTGCCAGCAGCCCAGGGGCAGGAGGCTACACCTTC
clone_size: .; d_call: .; j_call: TRBJ2-7; v_call: TRBV6-5; cdr3_aa: CASTEAPWNEQYF; cdr3_nt: TGTGCCAGCACCGAGGCCCCTTGGAACGAGCAGTACTTC
clone_size: .; d_call: TRBD1; j_call: TRBJ1-4; v_call: TRBV2; cdr3_aa: CASKLAGTAHEKLFF; cdr3_nt: TGTGCCAGCAAGCTGGCCGGGACAGCCCATGAAAAACTGTTTTTT
clone_size: .; d_call: .; j_call: TRBJ2-2; v_call: TRBV10-3; cdr3_aa: CAISEWASNTGELFF; cdr3_nt: TGTGCCATCAGTGAGTGGGCCTCGAACACCGGGGAGCTGTTTTTT
clone_size: .; d_call: .; j_call: TRBJ1-4; v_call: TRBV7-8; cdr3_aa: CASSSTGTNEKLFF; cdr3_nt: TGTGCCAGCAGCTCAACAGGGACTAATGAAAAACTGTTTTTT